The sample holds a few counts of the clone carrying this T cell receptor beta chain. These data come from a study of patients and donors after allogeneic stem cell transplantation. TCRdb processed the RT-PCR reads anew with MiXCR; each CDR3 protein has one entry. The profile shows about 960,000 distinct CDR3 sequences, roughly 17% of them singletons. Germline CDR1 and CDR2: SEHNR and FQNEAQ (reference sequence). The V end was cut by 6 bases, the J end by 0 bases, with 8 bases between. The CDR3 has 13 amino acids. The sample comprised blood, either unsorted or a sorted T cell fraction (not recorded which). This sequence originates from a human donor who was either an allogeneic HSCT recipient or a stem cell or donor lymphocyte infusion donor (not recorded which). It is not recorded whose cells these are; they may come from a transplant donor. The chain employs TRBV7-9 and TRBJ1-1; D is ambiguous. The CDR3, as DNA: TGTGCCAGCAGAGTAGCAGTGAACACTGAAGCTTTCTTT. Amino acids: CASRVAVNTEAFF.